This passage covers 2 T cell receptor beta chains from one sample sequenced in a study of technical replicates of blood from four donors. Sequenced by immunoSEQ multiplex PCR; TCRdb stores in-frame clones only, minus some. Of roughly 14,000 clones in the sample, roughly 80% were seen once. The specimen sequenced was PBMCs. All receptors come from a human donor in good health.

The V and J genes are TRBV5-1 and TRBJ2-7; 10 nucleotides agree with TRBD1. After removal of 2 bases from V and 0 bases from J, the junction contained 8 bases not matched to a gene. The CDR3 is made up of 17 amino acids. The germline CDR1 and CDR2 sequences are SGHRS and YFSETQ. CDR3 DNA: TGCGCCAGCAGCTTTGCGACAGGGGGCCCGGACTCCTACGAGCAGTACTTC. It is translated as CASSFATGGPDSYEQYF.

The V call is TRBV19, the J call TRBJ1-5; D uncertain. The V end was cut by 7 bases, the J end by 0 bases, with 19 bases between. This CDR3 comprises 17 residues. Germline values: CDR1 LNHDA, CDR2 SQIVND (reference sequence). The DNA of the CDR3 is TGTGCCAGTATAGCCGGCCACCGCAGCTATAGCAATCAGCCCCAGCATTTT. Translating gives CASIAGHRSYSNQPQHF. The whole variable domain, remainder taken from reference TRBV19 and TRBJ1-5, is DGGITQSPKYLFRKEGQNVTLSCEQNLNHDAMYWYRQDPGQGLRLIYYSQIVNDFQKGDIAEGYSVSREKKESFPLTVTSAQKNPTAFYLCASIAGHRSYSNQPQHFGDGTRLSIL.